These 23 T cell receptor beta chains originate from one sample sequenced in a study of blood T cells in healthy people across ages. A second PCR of 7 to 11 cycles used a sample-barcoded 5' primer and a J-beta primer mix. TCRdb itself ran the 5' RACE reads through MiXCR, one entry per CDR3 protein. The data show around 500,000 distinct CDR3 sequences, with over 25% seen just once and approximately 3.7% held by the top ten. This sample was also put to use in a study of T cells of mothers and their children.

Sequenced: blood. These receptors came from a boy aged 2 to 9 in good health.

The genes are TRBV7-3 and TRBJ2-2; D possibly corresponds to TRBD1 (6 bases). CDR1 is SGHTA, CDR2 FQGTGA, per germline. Trimming stripped 5 bases from V and 4 bases from J, with 11 bases between. The CDR3 length is 14 residues. DNA for the CDR3: TGTGCCAGCAGCAACAACAGGGCCACCGGGGAGCTGTTTTTT. Protein: CASSNNRATGELFF.

The chain joins TRBV20-1 to TRBJ1-4; no clear D. The germline V gene encodes CDR1 DFQATT and CDR2 SNEGSKA (reference sequence). Between the trimmed V and J ends, which lost 6 bases and 2 bases, there was a span of 16 bases. This CDR3 region has 15 residues. The CDR3 bases are TGCAGTGCCCCCCCTGCTTGGTCTACTAATGAAAAACTGTTTTTT. It encodes CSAPPAWSTNEKLFF.

This rearrangement joins TRBV29-1 to TRBJ1-1; 10 bases fit TRBD1. Germline CDR1 is SQVTM and CDR2 is ANQGSEA. Trimming at V came to 6 bases and at J to 1 base, leaving 2 bases not matched to a gene. The CDR3 has 13 amino acids. CDR3 coding DNA: TGCAGCGTGTGGACAGGGGGGAACACTGAAGCTTTCTTT. This translates into CSVWTGGNTEAFF.

The chain carries TRBV6-4 and TRBJ1-6; no definite D call. Germline V gene sequence: CDR1 MRHNA, CDR2 SNTAGT. The CDR3 has 13 amino acids. Trimming cost V 3 bases and J 7 bases, with 7 bases left between them. CDR3 amino acids: CASSETENSPLHF. For the CDR3, the DNA is TGTGCCAGCAGTGAAACGGAGAATTCACCCCTCCACTTT.

This clonotype was picked up one time. This chain joins TRBV18 and TRBJ2-4, with 14 bases lining up with TRBD2. The CDR3 is made up of 17 amino acids. In germline, CDR1 is KGHSH, CDR2 LQKENI. J lost 7 bases, V lost 3 bases, and 8 bases had no gene match. CDR3 bases: TGTGCCAGCTCACCGGGACTAGCGGGAGCCGACCGGAACATTCAGTACTTC. Translating gives CASSPGLAGADRNIQYF.

The chain couples TRBV30 to TRBJ2-1, with D possibly being TRBD2 (5 bases). Trimming took off 5 bases at V and 4 bases at J, with 15 bases between the two ends. Germline V CDR1 and CDR2: GTSNPN, SVGIG (reference sequence). The CDR3 is 14 residues long. The CDR3 is CAWESGMFYNEQFF. The CDR3 DNA follows: TGTGCCTGGGAGAGCGGAATGTTTTACAATGAGCAGTTCTTC. Full variable domain (missing parts from reference TRBV30 and TRBJ2-1): SQTIHQWPATLVQPVGSPLSLECTVEGTSNPNLYWYRQAAGRGLQLLFYSVGIGQISSEVPQNLSASRPQDRQFILSSKKLLLSDSGFYLCAWESGMFYNEQFFGPGTRLTVL.

The chain combines TRBV30 with TRBJ2-3; D not resolved. Germline CDR1 reads GTSNPN; CDR2 reads SVGIG (reference sequence). Deletions cut 1 base from V and 1 base from J, with 9 bases between. The CDR3 extends over 14 amino acids. The CDR3 region has the DNA TGTGCCTGGAGTGGCGGCGCCGGCACAGATACGCAGTATTTT. Its translation is CAWSGGAGTDTQYF. Looking up the rest from reference TRBV30 and TRBJ2-3 gives the full variable domain: SQTIHQWPATLVQPVGSPLSLECTVEGTSNPNLYWYRQAAGRGLQLLFYSVGIGQISSEVPQNLSASRPQDRQFILSSKKLLLSDSGFYLCAWSGGAGTDTQYFGPGTRLTVL.

This clonotype turned up a few times. The V and J genes are TRBV7-9 and TRBJ2-7; possible D gene TRBD2, 5 bases. CDR1 is SEHNR, CDR2 FQNEAQ, per germline (reference sequence). The CDR3 has 13 amino acids. V gave up 5 bases and J gave up 3 bases, with 11 bases separating them. The CDR3 region has the DNA TGTGCCAGCAGCCCTACAGAGGGCTACGAGCAGTACTTC. Its translation: CASSPTEGYEQYF.

The chain recombines TRBV29-1 with TRBJ1-1; D is undetermined. CDR3 length equals 12 residues. V was pared by 4 bases and J by 4 bases, with 10 bases between. CDR1 and CDR2 (germline): SQVTM, ANQGSEA. The CDR3 region is CSVVSRGTEAFF. DNA of the CDR3: TGCAGCGTTGTTTCGCGGGGCACTGAAGCTTTCTTT.

The chain is built from TRBV20-1 and TRBJ2-5; the D gene is possibly TRBD1 (5 bases). Per germline, CDR1 DFQATT and CDR2 SNEGSKA (reference sequence). The ends were cut back, 3 bases at V and 5 bases at J, with 28 bases in the middle. The CDR3 is 18 residues long. The CDR3 loop is CSARPLGQGSFYRETQYF. CDR3 nucleotide sequence: TGCAGTGCTAGGCCCCTGGGGCAGGGAAGTTTCTACCGGGAGACCCAGTACTTC.

The chain uses TRBV20-1 and TRBJ2-5; D may be TRBD1 (6 bases). The J call could be wrong; TRBJ2-1 is a better fit for the DNA end. The germline V gene has CDR1 DFQATT and CDR2 SNEGSKA (reference sequence). This CDR3 region has 13 residues. The CDR3 nucleotides are TGCAGTGCGGACAGTGTAGTAGGGTTTGAGCAGTTCTTC. This translates into CSADSVVGFEQFF.

The genes are TRBV6-5 and TRBJ2-6; 11 nucleotides match TRBD1. Germline V lookup: CDR1 MNHEY, CDR2 SVGAGI. This CDR3 is built from 18 residues. J lost 0 bases, V lost 0 bases, and 1 base had no gene match. The CDR3 nucleotides are TGTGCCAGCAGTTACTCCGGGACAGGGGGCTCTGGGGCCAACGTCCTGACTTTC. Translated, it gives CASSYSGTGGSGANVLTF.

The chain joins TRBV9 to TRBJ2-2, with D perhaps TRBD1 (6 bases). Germline CDR1 and CDR2: SGDLS and YYNGEE. This CDR3 is 17 amino acids long. V was trimmed by 4 bases and J by 11 bases, leaving 27 bases between them. The CDR3 spells CASSQGETGRPPLELFF. The CDR3 DNA reads as TGTGCCAGCAGCCAGGGAGAAACAGGGCGGCCCCCGCTCGAGCTGTTTTTT.

This clonotype was counted a few times. The rearrangement uses TRBV6-2 or TRBV6-3 and TRBJ2-2, with D possibly matching TRBD2 (6 bases). V gave up 5 bases and J gave up 1 base, with 20 bases separating them. The CDR3 runs to 18 residues. Germline V gene lookup returns CDR1 MNHEY and CDR2 SVGEGT. CDR3 region: CASSNTPWVAENTGELFF. CDR3 sequence (DNA): TGTGCCAGCAGTAATACCCCATGGGTAGCGGAGAACACCGGGGAGCTGTTTTTT.

The sample holds a few counts of this clonotype. Written as DNA, the CDR3 is TGTGCCAGCAGTTTGAGCGGGAGGGACCCCCACGAGCAGTACTTC. This encodes CASSLSGRDPHEQYF. The chain combines TRBV27 with TRBJ2-7; the match to TRBD2 covers 10 bases. Trimming removed 3 bases from V and 5 bases from J; junction bases left unmatched: 7. CDR1 MNHEY and CDR2 SMNVEV come from the germline V gene (reference sequence). CDR3 length: 15 amino acids.

The chain combines TRBV7-9 with TRBJ2-5; 8 bases match TRBD2. CDR1 is SEHNR, CDR2 FQNEAQ, per germline (reference sequence). This CDR3 is 18 amino acids long. After removal of 1 base from V and 4 bases from J, the junction contained 14 bases not matched to a gene. In DNA, the CDR3 is TGTGCCAGCAGCTTAGGCCTCTTTCCTAGCGGGCACGGAGAGACCCAGTACTTC. Residues: CASSLGLFPSGHGETQYF.

This clonotype was observed many times. V is TRBV15 and J is TRBJ2-7, with TRBD2 as a possible D gene (5 bases). Between the trimmed V and J ends, which lost 3 bases and 0 bases, there was a span of 18 bases. Germline-derived CDR1 and CDR2 are LNHNV and YYDKDF (reference sequence). The CDR3 length is 17 residues. The CDR3 loop reads CATSSWGTGTSSYEQYF. The CDR3 coding sequence is TGTGCCACCAGCAGTTGGGGTACGGGAACCAGCTCCTACGAGCAGTACTTC.

This clonotype was seen a few times. This chain uses TRBV6-6 with TRBJ2-3; D unclear. CDR1 is MNHNY and CDR2 is SVGAGI in the germline V gene (reference sequence). With 6 bases removed from V and 4 bases from J, the gap between germline ends came to 17 bases. This CDR3 comprises 15 residues. CDR3 loop: CASRRTRWYPDTQYF. CDR3 coding DNA: TGTGCCAGCAGGAGGACCCGGTGGTATCCAGATACGCAGTATTTT.

The V gene is TRBV7-9, the J gene TRBJ2-5, with 14 positions matching TRBD2. The J call may be wrong; the DNA end is better matched by TRBJ2-1. CDR1 is SEHNR and CDR2 is FQNEAQ in the germline V gene (reference sequence). The CDR3 runs to 18 residues. The CDR3 loop is CASTQTSGGAGTYNEQFF. The CDR3 nucleotides are TGTGCCAGCACCCAGACTAGCGGGGGGGCCGGGACCTACAATGAGCAGTTCTTC.

This clonotype has only a few counts. J is TRBJ2-7 and V is TRBV20-1, with a tentative D call TRBD1 (6 bases). This CDR3 comprises 12 residues. Germline values: CDR1 DFQATT, CDR2 SNEGSKA (reference sequence). With 6 bases removed from V and 2 bases from J, the gap between germline ends came to 11 bases. DNA of the CDR3: TGCAGTGCGTCCGGACAGCCCTACGAGCAGTACTTC. Amino acid sequence: CSASGQPYEQYF.

The rearrangement joins TRBV4-1 to TRBJ2-5, with 9 bases fitting TRBD1. The CDR3 is 15 residues long. CDR1 is MGHRA and CDR2 is YSYEKL in the germline V gene. With V trimmed by 3 bases and J by 1 base, 3 bases remained unmatched. The CDR3 sequence is CASSQTGGVQETQYF. CDR3 in DNA: TGCGCCAGCAGCCAGACAGGGGGTGTCCAAGAGACCCAGTACTTC.

The genes are TRBV29-1 and TRBJ2-2; TRBD2 is a possible D gene (5 bases). Deletions cut 7 bases from V and 2 bases from J, with 17 bases between. Germline CDR1 is SQVTM and CDR2 is ANQGSEA. The CDR3 is 15 amino acids. CDR3 DNA sequence: TGCAGCGCCTACCTACTAGAGGGTAACACCGGGGAGCTGTTTTTT. Its translation is CSAYLLEGNTGELFF.

The chain carries TRBV2 and TRBJ2-2; 13 bases agree with TRBD2. There are 17 residues in the CDR3. V lost 6 bases and J lost 3; bases outside the gene matches: 7. CDR1 and CDR2 (germline): SNHLY, FYNNEI. CDR3 nucleotide sequence: TGTGCCAGCAGGGGACTAGCGGGGACCGCGGACACCGGGGAGCTGTTTTTT. The encoded protein is CASRGLAGTADTGELFF.